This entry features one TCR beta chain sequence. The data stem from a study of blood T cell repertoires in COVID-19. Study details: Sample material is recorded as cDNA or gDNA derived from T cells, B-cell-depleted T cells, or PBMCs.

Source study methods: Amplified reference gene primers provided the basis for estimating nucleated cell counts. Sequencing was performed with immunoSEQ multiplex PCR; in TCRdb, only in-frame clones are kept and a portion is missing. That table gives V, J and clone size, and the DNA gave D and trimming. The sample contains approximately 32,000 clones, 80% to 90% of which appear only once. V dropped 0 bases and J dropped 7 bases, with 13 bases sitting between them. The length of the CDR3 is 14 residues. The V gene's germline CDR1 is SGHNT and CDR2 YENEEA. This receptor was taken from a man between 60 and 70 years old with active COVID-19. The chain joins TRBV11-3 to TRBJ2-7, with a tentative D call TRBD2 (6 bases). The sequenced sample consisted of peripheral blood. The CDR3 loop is CASSLEGLPGEQYF. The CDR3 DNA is TGTGCCAGCAGCTTAGAGGGACTCCCCGGGGAGCAGTACTTC.